A selection of T cell receptor beta chains follows, all from one sample in a study of T cell responses to AZD1222 COVID-19 vaccine. Sequencing used immunoSEQ multiplex PCR; TCRdb keeps in-frame clones, though not all of them. The profile covers around 160,000 clones, with about 93% appearing a single time and about 3% taken by the ten largest. The source material was peripheral blood, sampled on day 0 of MenACWY control vaccination. All receptors come from an adult in good health. Both conserved end residues are part of each CDR3. D genes are given only for firm matches. Clone sizes are given selectively: once, few, many, or a class where the clone is expanded.

j_call v_call clone_size d_call cdr3_nt cdr3_aa
TRBJ1-6 TRBV9 NA NA TGTGCCAGCAGCGTAGTGGGGGCTTCACCCCTCCACTTT CASSVVGASPLHF
TRBJ1-4 TRBV12-3/TRBV12-4 NA NA TGTGCCAACGGACTGTCGGAAAAACTGTTTTTT CANGLSEKLFF
TRBJ2-3 TRBV2 NA TRBD2 TGTGCCAGCAGGACTGGACTAGCGTTTACAGATACGCAGTATTTT CASRTGLAFTDTQYF
TRBJ1-6 TRBV7-6 few TRBD1 TGTGCCAGCAGCCCTGAACAGGGGGTATATCCACCCCTCCACTTT CASSPEQGVYPPLHF
TRBJ2-7 TRBV25-1 NA TRBD2 TGTGCCAGCAGTGGAGCGGGAGTTAATGAGCAGTACTTC CASSGAGVNEQYF
TRBJ2-7 TRBV24-1 NA NA TGTGCCACCAGTGATCCGGGTCGTTCCTACGAGCAGTACTTC CATSDPGRSYEQYF
TRBJ1-6 TRBV24-1 NA NA TGTGCCACCAGTGATAGGCAGGGGAATTCACCCCTCCACTTT CATSDRQGNSPLHF
TRBJ2-7 TRBV29-1 NA NA TGCAGCGTCCGACGGACGAACTCCTACGAGCAGTACTTC CSVRRTNSYEQYF
TRBJ1-6 TRBV6-1 NA NA TGTGCCAGCAGTGATCCGGGCCCTAATTCACCCCTCCACTTT CASSDPGPNSPLHF
TRBJ1-1 TRBV4-1 NA NA TGCGCCAGCAGCCAACCTGACAGGAACACTGAAGCTTTCTTT CASSQPDRNTEAFF
TRBJ1-6 TRBV28 NA NA TGTGCCAGCAGTGTAAATTCACCCCTCCACTTT CASSVNSPLHF
TRBJ1-2 TRBV6-4 NA NA TGTGCCAGCAGTGCATCAGGGGCCCCCTCTAACTATGGCTACACCTTC CASSASGAPSNYGYTF
TRBJ1-6 TRBV2 NA TRBD1 TGTGCCAGCTCCCTAACCGGGACAGGGAATTCACCCCTCCACTTT CASSLTGTGNSPLHF
TRBJ2-1 TRBV6-4 medium-sized TRBD2 TGTGCCAGCAGTAGCGGGAGCTACAATGAGCAGTTCTTC CASSSGSYNEQFF
TRBJ2-5 TRBV28 NA NA TGTGCCAGCAGACGGGACCCGCAAGAGACCCAGTACTTC CASRRDPQETQYF
TRBJ2-1 TRBV7-9 NA NA TGTGCCAGCGGGGTGGGGAACAATGAGCAGTTCTTC CASGVGNNEQFF
TRBJ1-2 TRBV19 few NA TGTGCCAAGTACTTCCTCGGGGCGCCGGACTATGGCTACACCTTC CAKYFLGAPDYGYTF
TRBJ1-2 TRBV27 few NA TGTGCCAGCAGTTTACGGAGGGGGTATGGCTACACCTTC CASSLRRGYGYTF
TRBJ2-7 TRBV9 NA TRBD2 TGTGCCAGCAGCGTAGGGCTAGCGGGGGAAGAGCAGTACTTC CASSVGLAGEEQYF
TRBJ1-1 TRBV27 NA TRBD1 TGTGCCAGCAGTACTCTTACCGGGACAGCAAACACTGAAGCTTTCTTT CASSTLTGTANTEAFF
TRBJ2-6 TRBV27 NA NA TGTGCCAGCAGGAGCTCTGGGGCCAACGTCCTGACTTTC CASRSSGANVLTF
TRBJ1-1 TRBV5-1 once NA TGCGCCAGCAGCTTGCTGGTGAACACTGAAGCTTTCTTT CASSLLVNTEAFF
TRBJ1-1 TRBV5-6 NA TRBD1 TGTGCCAGCAGCTTGGTGGCAGGGGGTGTGGGGACTGAAGCTTTCTTT CASSLVAGGVGTEAFF
TRBJ2-7 TRBV7-2 NA TRBD2 TGTGCCAGCAGGCCCCCGGGACTAGCATTTTCCGAGCAGTACTTC CASRPPGLAFSEQYF
TRBJ1-1 TRBV28 NA NA TGTGCCAGCAGTTCGCCCAGACCTACTGAAGCTTTCTTT CASSSPRPTEAFF
TRBJ1-2 TRBV6-5 NA TRBD1 TGTGCCAGCAGACCAGAGGCGGCAGGGGGCCTTGGCTACACCTTC CASRPEAAGGLGYTF
TRBJ1-2 TRBV7-9 NA NA TGTGCCAGCAGCTTACCCGGGAGCCATGGCTACACCTTC CASSLPGSHGYTF
TRBJ2-5 TRBV9 NA TRBD2 TGTGCCAGCAGCGTAGTCCCTGGACTAGCAACAAGGAAGGGGGAAGAGACCCAGTACTTC CASSVVPGLATRKGEETQYF
TRBJ2-7 TRBV5-1 once NA TGCGCCAGCAGCCACCAGAACTACTACGAGCAGTACTTC CASSHQNYYEQYF
TRBJ1-4 TRBV2 NA NA TGTGCCAGCCAAGTAGGCCGACGGGAAAAACTGTTTTTT CASQVGRREKLFF
TRBJ2-7 TRBV7-9 NA NA TGTGCCAGCAGTCATAACTTGGGACGGAACTACGAGCAGTACTTC CASSHNLGRNYEQYF
TRBJ1-2 TRBV5-4 NA NA TGTGCCAGCAGCTTGGCCGGAGGGGGGTTCGGCTACACCTTC CASSLAGGGFGYTF
TRBJ1-5 TRBV30 NA TRBD1 TGTGCCTGGAGTGGACAGGGTAATCAGCCCCAGCATTTT CAWSGQGNQPQHF
TRBJ2-7 TRBV7-2 few TRBD2 TGTGCCAGCAGCTTCTCTTCCGGGAGGGCGTACGAGCAGTACTTC CASSFSSGRAYEQYF
TRBJ1-1 TRBV10-3 NA TRBD1 TGTGCCATCAGTGGAACCGGGACAGCGACTGAAGCTTTCTTT CAISGTGTATEAFF
TRBJ1-6 TRBV9 NA NA TGTGCCAGCAGCGATGGGGCGATTAATTCACCCCTCCACTTT CASSDGAINSPLHF
TRBJ1-3 TRBV4-1 NA NA TGCGCCAGCAGTCCCGCAGTGGTTCAAAACTCTGGAAACACCATATATTTT CASSPAVVQNSGNTIYF
TRBJ2-3 TRBV7-2 NA NA TGTGCCAGCAGCTTAGAGTGGGGAGATACGCAGTATTTT CASSLEWGDTQYF
TRBJ2-7 TRBV13 NA TRBD1 TGTGCCAGCAGTCAACAGGGGTGGGCCTACGAGCAGTACTTC CASSQQGWAYEQYF
TRBJ2-7 TRBV5-7 NA TRBD2 TGTGCCAGCAGCTGGACTAGCGGCTACGAGCAGTACTTC CASSWTSGYEQYF
TRBJ2-3 TRBV28 NA NA TGTGCCAGCAGTTGGGGTGGAACAGATACGCAGTATTTT CASSWGGTDTQYF
TRBJ1-5 TRBV2 NA NA TGTGCCAGCAGTGAACATGATGATCAGCCCCAGCATTTT CASSEHDDQPQHF
TRBJ2-7 TRBV7-2 NA TRBD2 TGTGCCAGCAGCTTAGGTGGGACTAGAAACTACGAGCAGTACTTC CASSLGGTRNYEQYF